Listed below are T cell receptor beta chains from one sample, sequenced in a study of shared clonotypes between healthy human individuals. TCRdb keeps only in-frame clones here, not all; method: immunoSEQ multiplex PCR. Found here are some 1.5 million clones, about 96% of them singletons; the top ten hold approximately 1.1%. The source material was naive CD4+ T cells sorted from blood. The receptors derive from a man younger than 40 in good health. Each CDR3 is given with its conserved first and last residue. The D gene is left open where the match is weak.

V gene	D gene	J gene	CDR3 protein	CDR3 DNA
TRBV27	NA	TRBJ2-1	CASSFSGVYNEQFF	TGTGCCAGCAGTTTCAGCGGAGTCTACAATGAGCAGTTCTTC
TRBV28	NA	TRBJ1-5	CASSLREIQPQHF	TGTGCCAGCAGTTTGCGGGAAATTCAGCCCCAGCATTTT
TRBV7-7	NA	TRBJ2-5	CASSLDRVPQETQYF	TGTGCCAGCAGCTTAGACAGGGTGCCCCAAGAGACCCAGTACTTC
TRBV9	NA	TRBJ2-2	CASSVSLVPGELFF	TGTGCCAGCAGCGTATCACTGGTTCCCGGGGAGCTGTTTTTT
TRBV29-1	NA	TRBJ2-7	CSVEMAGQSYEQYF	TGCAGCGTTGAAATGGCTGGGCAGTCCTACGAGCAGTACTTC
TRBV5-5	NA	TRBJ2-6	CASSFAVGESSGANVLTF	TGTGCCAGCAGCTTCGCTGTGGGGGAGTCCTCTGGGGCCAACGTCCTGACTTTC
TRBV19	TRBD1	TRBJ2-2	CASKGGQGDAGELFF	TGTGCCAGTAAAGGAGGACAGGGTGATGCCGGGGAGCTGTTTTTT
TRBV19	NA	TRBJ1-4	CASTLAGSNEKLFF	TGTGCCAGTACCCTGGCGGGGTCTAATGAAAAACTGTTTTTT
TRBV27	NA	TRBJ1-2	CASSKQDSYGYTF	TGTGCCAGCAGTAAACAAGACAGCTATGGCTACACCTTC
TRBV7-8	TRBD2	TRBJ2-2	CASSLRASGSSTGELFF	TGTGCCAGCAGCTTAAGGGCTAGCGGGAGTAGCACCGGGGAGCTGTTTTTT